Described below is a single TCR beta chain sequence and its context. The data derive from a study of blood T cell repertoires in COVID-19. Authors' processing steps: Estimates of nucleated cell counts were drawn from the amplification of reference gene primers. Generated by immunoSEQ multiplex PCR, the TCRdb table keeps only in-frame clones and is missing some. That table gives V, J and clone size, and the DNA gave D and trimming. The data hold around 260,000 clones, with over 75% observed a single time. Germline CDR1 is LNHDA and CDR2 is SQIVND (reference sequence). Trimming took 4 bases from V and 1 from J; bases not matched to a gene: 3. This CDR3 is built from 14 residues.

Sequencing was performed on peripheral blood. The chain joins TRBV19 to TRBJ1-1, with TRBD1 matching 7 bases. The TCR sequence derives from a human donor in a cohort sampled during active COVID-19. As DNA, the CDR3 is TGTGCCAGTAGTACAGGGGGAACGAACACTGAAGCTTTCTTT. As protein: CASSTGGTNTEAFF. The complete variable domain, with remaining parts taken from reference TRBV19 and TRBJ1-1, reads DGGITQSPKYLFRKEGQNVTLSCEQNLNHDAMYWYRQDPGQGLRLIYYSQIVNDFQKGDIAEGYSVSREKKESFPLTVTSAQKNPTAFYLCASSTGGTNTEAFFGQGTRLTVV.